Following are 2 T cell receptor beta chains from one sample sequenced in a study of blood T cell repertoires in COVID-19. Measured with immunoSEQ multiplex PCR; TCRdb has only the in-frame clones, and not every one. The data hold 200,000 to 300,000 clones, with 80% to 90% observed a single time. What was sequenced was peripheral blood. Receptor source: a man aged 30 to 39 with active or convalescent COVID-19.

The chain has TRBV5-6 and TRBJ1-5, with D maybe TRBD1 (5 bases). The CDR3 sequence is 15 residues long. Trimming pared 4 bases from V and 6 bases from J, leaving 17 bases between. Germline CDR1 and CDR2: SGHDT and YYEEEE. The DNA of the CDR3 is TGTGCCAGCAGCCGGCGGGCAGGCGGGGGTCAGCCCCAGCATTTT. Translation gives CASSRRAGGGQPQHF.

This clone came up a few times. V gene TRBV7-9 combines with J gene TRBJ2-7, with 10 bases that match TRBD1. Germline-derived CDR1 and CDR2 are SEHNR and FQNEAQ (reference sequence). J gave up 5 bases and V 4 bases, and 5 bases lay outside the gene matches. The CDR3 contains 14 residues. CDR3 DNA sequence: TGTGCCAGCAGCTCGACAGGGGGCGCGAACGAGCAGTACTTC. Translated: CASSSTGGANEQYF.